This is a list of T cell receptor beta chains from one sample in a study of blood T cell repertoires in COVID-19. TCRdb's copy holds only in-frame clones and misses some; the assay was immunoSEQ multiplex PCR. The sample gives over 65,000 clones, 81% of which show up once; about 9.1% is in the top ten. The sequencing sample was made of peripheral blood. All receptors come from a human donor in a cohort sampled during active COVID-19. CDR3s include the opening cysteine and the closing phenylalanine or tryptophan. D genes are given only for firm matches. Size tells how often a clone was seen (once, few, many) or the class of an expanded clone, and some rows leave it out.

D gene	clone size	J gene	V gene	CDR3 protein	CDR3 DNA
.	.	TRBJ1-1	TRBV10-3	CAISEPGMGQAEAFF	TGTGCCATCAGTGAGCCGGGTATGGGGCAGGCCGAAGCTTTCTTT
TRBD1	.	TRBJ2-1	TRBV19	CASSIVGTDNEQFF	TGTGCCAGTAGTATAGTAGGGACAGACAATGAGCAGTTCTTC
TRBD2	.	TRBJ2-4	TRBV11-2	CASSLIAGLAKNIQYF	TGTGCCAGCAGCTTGATAGCGGGGCTAGCCAAAAACATTCAGTACTTC
TRBD2	.	TRBJ2-3	TRBV13	CASSATSGSSDTQYF	TGTGCCAGCAGCGCAACTAGCGGGAGCTCAGATACGCAGTATTTT
TRBD1	.	TRBJ2-1	TRBV5-5	CASSRGQGAIFSNEQFF	TGTGCCAGCAGCCGAGGACAGGGGGCAATATTTAGCAATGAGCAGTTCTTC
TRBD2	.	TRBJ2-3	TRBV10-3	CAISDRASGHTTSTDTQYF	TGTGCCATCAGTGATCGGGCTAGCGGGCACACCACTAGCACAGATACGCAGTATTTT
.	.	TRBJ2-1	TRBV6-5	CASSWVGEPYNEQFF	TGTGCCAGCAGTTGGGTCGGGGAACCCTACAATGAGCAGTTCTTC
.	.	TRBJ2-5	TRBV6-2/TRBV6-3	CASSTGQGLQETQYF	TGTGCCAGCAGTACGGGTCAGGGGTTACAAGAGACCCAGTACTTC
.	.	TRBJ2-1	TRBV7-8	CASSLARLGLAPPASAYNEQFF	TGTGCCAGCAGCTTAGCGCGTCTTGGGCTAGCGCCGCCGGCAAGTGCCTACAATGAGCAGTTCTTC
TRBD2	.	TRBJ2-2	TRBV28	CASAGLAGGIGELFF	TGTGCCAGCGCCGGACTAGCGGGAGGGATCGGGGAGCTGTTTTTT
TRBD1	.	TRBJ1-1	TRBV7-8	CASSPERGQIGTEAFF	TGTGCCAGCAGCCCGGAAAGGGGGCAGATTGGCACTGAAGCTTTCTTT
.	.	TRBJ2-7	TRBV19	CPWGFGYEQYF	TGTCCTTGGGGCTTCGGGTACGAGCAGTACTTC
TRBD1	.	TRBJ2-3	TRBV18	CASSSGQGNRNTQYF	TGTGCCAGCTCATCGGGACAGGGAAACCGGAATACGCAGTATTTT
.	.	TRBJ2-7	TRBV7-2	CASSLEAGVYEQYF	TGTGCCAGCAGCTTAGAGGCAGGGGTCTACGAGCAGTACTTC
TRBD2	.	TRBJ2-7	TRBV7-3	CASSLQPAGGPNEQYF	TGTGCCAGCAGCTTACAACCAGCGGGAGGGCCGAACGAGCAGTACTTC
.	.	TRBJ2-2	TRBV6-5	CASGSYTGELFF	TGTGCCAGCGGCTCGTACACCGGGGAGCTGTTTTTT
TRBD1	.	TRBJ1-5	TRBV28	CASSRARQGPHQPQHF	TGTGCTAGCAGTAGAGCCCGACAGGGACCCCATCAGCCCCAGCATTTT
.	.	TRBJ2-7	TRBV18	CASSESPTGLHEQYF	TGTGCCAGCTCAGAAAGTCCGACAGGTCTTCACGAGCAGTACTTC
TRBD1	.	TRBJ2-1	TRBV27	CASSADRGLGNEQFF	TGTGCCAGCAGTGCGGACAGGGGGCTTGGGAATGAGCAGTTCTTC
.	.	TRBJ2-1	TRBV7-2	CASSLGSFYNEQFF	TGTGCCAGCAGCTTAGGTTCTTTCTACAATGAGCAGTTCTTC
.	.	TRBJ2-2	TRBV5-6	CASSLGQVNTGELFF	TGTGCCAGCAGCTTGGGGCAGGTAAACACCGGGGAGCTGTTTTTT
TRBD2	few	TRBJ2-1	TRBV19	CASSARGTSGNNEQFF	TGTGCCAGTAGTGCAAGGGGGACTAGCGGAAACAATGAGCAGTTCTTC
TRBD2	.	TRBJ2-2	TRBV4-3	CASSQDPGLAGVGGTGELFF	TGCGCCAGCAGCCAAGATCCGGGACTAGCGGGAGTGGGCGGCACCGGGGAGCTGTTTTTT
.	.	TRBJ1-1	TRBV6-5	CASSPSGGTEAFF	TGTGCCAGCAGTCCCTCGGGGGGGACTGAAGCTTTCTTT
.	.	TRBJ2-1	TRBV7-3	CASSDTGRNEQFF	TGTGCCAGCAGCGATACAGGGCGCAATGAGCAGTTCTTC
.	.	TRBJ2-5	TRBV7-9	CASSSEGLQETQYF	TGTGCCAGCAGCTCAGAGGGCCTACAAGAGACCCAGTACTTC
.	.	TRBJ2-7	TRBV7-2	CASSLAPTGSYEQYF	TGTGCCAGCAGCTTAGCTCCTACCGGCTCCTACGAGCAGTACTTC
.	.	TRBJ2-3	TRBV18	CASSPPSGSRADTQYF	TGTGCCAGCTCACCACCTAGCGGCTCAAGGGCAGATACGCAGTATTTT
TRBD1	.	TRBJ1-4	TRBV15	CATSSVQGAFDEKLFF	TGTGCCACCAGCAGTGTCCAGGGGGCCTTTGATGAAAAACTGTTTTTT
.	.	TRBJ2-1	TRBV10-2	CASSEDSVTYNEQFF	TGCGCCAGCAGTGAGGACAGTGTCACCTACAATGAGCAGTTCTTC
.	.	TRBJ1-1	TRBV28	CASSLADYTEAFF	TGTGCCAGCAGTTTAGCAGATTACACTGAAGCTTTCTTT
.	.	TRBJ2-3	TRBV19	CASSSGGTDTQYF	TGTGCCAGTAGTAGTGGGGGGACAGATACGCAGTATTTT
.	.	TRBJ1-1	TRBV24-1	CATSDIPPLGDGVEWYTEAFF	TGTGCCACCAGTGATATCCCGCCGCTAGGGGATGGGGTCGAGTGGTACACTGAAGCTTTCTTT
TRBD1	few	TRBJ2-1	TRBV5-1	CASSLRGLNNEQFF	TGCGCCAGCAGCTTGAGGGGGCTAAACAATGAGCAGTTCTTC
TRBD2	.	TRBJ2-7	TRBV7-2	CASSPGLAGHEQYF	TGTGCCAGCAGTCCGGGACTAGCGGGTCACGAGCAGTACTTC
TRBD1	.	TRBJ1-2	TRBV5-4	CASSIRDRLNYGYTF	TGTGCCAGCAGCATCCGGGACAGACTAAACTATGGCTACACCTTC
.	.	TRBJ2-3	TRBV7-3	CASSLTSGGSHTQYF	TGTGCCAGCAGCTTAACTAGTGGGGGCTCGCATACGCAGTATTTT
TRBD2	.	TRBJ2-3	TRBV3-1/TRBV3-2	CASNRLLADSTDTQYF	TGTGCCAGCAACAGACTTCTAGCGGATAGCACAGATACGCAGTATTTT
.	.	TRBJ2-7	TRBV14	CASSPGTSYEQYF	TGTGCCAGCAGCCCCGGTACCTCCTACGAGCAGTACTTC
TRBD1	.	TRBJ2-3	TRBV18	CASSPQDRSSTDTQYF	TGTGCCAGCTCACCACAGGACAGGTCTAGCACAGATACGCAGTATTTT
.	.	TRBJ2-7	TRBV27	CASRPLLEGSYEQYF	TGTGCCAGCAGACCCCTTTTAGAGGGTTCCTACGAGCAGTACTTC
.	.	TRBJ2-7	TRBV7-6	CASSLVDDGPYEQYF	TGTGCCAGCAGTCTTGTAGATGATGGGCCCTACGAGCAGTACTTC
.	many	TRBJ2-7	TRBV29-1	CSVYTHGGYEQYF	TGCAGCGTTTACACCCACGGCGGGTACGAGCAGTACTTC
.	.	TRBJ1-5	TRBV27	CASSPGLGKNQPQHF	TGTGCCAGCAGTCCCGGACTAGGAAAAAATCAGCCCCAGCATTTT
TRBD1	.	TRBJ1-3	TRBV27	CASSLDRGAGNTIYF	TGTGCCAGCAGTTTAGACAGGGGTGCTGGAAACACCATATATTTT